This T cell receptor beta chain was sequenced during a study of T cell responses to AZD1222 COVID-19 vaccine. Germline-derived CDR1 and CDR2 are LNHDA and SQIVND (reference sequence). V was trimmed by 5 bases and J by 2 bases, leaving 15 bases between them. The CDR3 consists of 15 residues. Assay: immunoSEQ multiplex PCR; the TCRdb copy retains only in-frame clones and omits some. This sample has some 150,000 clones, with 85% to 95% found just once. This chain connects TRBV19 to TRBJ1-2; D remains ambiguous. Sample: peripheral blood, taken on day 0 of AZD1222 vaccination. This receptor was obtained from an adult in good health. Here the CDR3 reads CASSPTTDWNYGYTF. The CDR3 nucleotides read TGTGCCAGTAGTCCAACGACCGACTGGAACTATGGCTACACCTTC.